A selection of T cell receptor beta chains follows, all from one sample in a study of blood T cell repertoires in COVID-19. Clones were read by immunoSEQ multiplex PCR, and TCRdb kept only the in-frame ones, dropping some. This repertoire shows 200,000 to 300,000 clones, approximately 87% found once; its top ten account for around 6.5%. Sequenced: peripheral blood. The receptor source for this set is a man between 60 and 75 years old with acute or convalescent COVID-19. Both conserved end residues are part of each CDR3. Fields, in order: D gene, clone size, J gene, V gene, CDR3 protein, CDR3 DNA. The D gene is left open where the match is weak. Size tells how often a clone was seen (once, few, many) or the class of an expanded clone, and some rows leave it out.

- | - | TRBJ1-4 | TRBV30 | CAWSVGTYEKLFF | TGTGCCTGGAGTGTAGGGACATACGAAAAACTGTTTTTT
- | - | TRBJ2-1 | TRBV6-2/TRBV6-3 | CASSYRTTSYNEQFF | TGTGCCAGCAGTTACCGGACTACCTCCTACAATGAGCAGTTCTTC
TRBD2 | - | TRBJ2-7 | TRBV5-1 | CASSPGLAGGLGEEQYF | TGCGCCAGCAGCCCAGGACTAGCGGGAGGACTGGGCGAGGAGCAGTACTTC
- | - | TRBJ2-5 | TRBV24-1 | CATSDRTGTSQETQYF | TGTGCCACCAGTGACCGTACCGGGACATCTCAAGAGACCCAGTACTTC
TRBD2 | - | TRBJ2-3 | TRBV9 | CASSVTSGRSASTDTQYF | TGTGCCAGCAGCGTTACTAGCGGGAGGTCTGCTAGCACAGATACGCAGTATTTT
- | - | TRBJ1-6 | TRBV29-1 | CSVESPEGESVNSPLHF | TGCAGCGTTGAATCCCCAGAAGGAGAGAGTGTTAATTCACCCCTCCACTTT
TRBD1 | - | TRBJ2-1 | TRBV9 | CASSATGGAYNEQFF | TGTGCCAGCAGCGCAACAGGGGGCGCTTACAATGAGCAGTTCTTC
TRBD2 | once | TRBJ2-7 | TRBV4-3 | CASSRLADSYEQYF | TGCGCCAGCAGCAGACTAGCGGACTCCTACGAGCAGTACTTC
TRBD1 | - | TRBJ1-2 | TRBV6-2/TRBV6-3 | CASSRQGIYGYTF | TGTGCCAGCAGCCGACAGGGGATCTATGGCTACACCTTC
- | - | TRBJ2-1 | TRBV29-1 | CSVIAAHSNEQFF | TGCAGCGTAATAGCGGCCCACTCCAATGAGCAGTTCTTC
- | - | TRBJ2-3 | TRBV3-1/TRBV3-2 | CASSQGVGGVADTQYF | TGTGCCAGCAGCCAGGGAGTAGGAGGGGTGGCAGATACGCAGTATTTT
TRBD2 | - | TRBJ2-5 | TRBV28 | CASSAPTSGSQTQYF | TGTGCCAGCAGTGCCCCGACTAGCGGGAGTCAGACCCAGTACTTC
- | - | TRBJ2-3 | TRBV9 | CASSVRSITDTQYF | TGTGCCAGCAGCGTTAGATCCATCACAGATACGCAGTATTTT
- | - | TRBJ2-7 | TRBV7-2 | CASSSPGQTSAQYF | TGTGCCAGCAGCTCCCCGGGACAAACTTCGGCGCAGTACTTC
TRBD1 | - | TRBJ2-7 | TRBV28 | CASSRDRTYEQYF | TGTGCCAGCAGTAGGGACAGGACCTACGAGCAGTACTTC
- | - | TRBJ2-5 | TRBV10-3 | CAISVGAETQYF | TGTGCCATCAGTGTTGGGGCAGAGACCCAGTACTTC
- | - | TRBJ2-1 | TRBV5-4 | CASSLNKQASASYNEQFF | TGTGCCAGCAGCTTGAATAAACAGGCCTCCGCCTCCTACAATGAGCAGTTCTTC
TRBD1 | few | TRBJ1-1 | TRBV30 | CAWSIDRGLGTEAFF | TGTGCCTGGAGTATCGACAGGGGGCTCGGGACTGAAGCTTTCTTT
TRBD1 | - | TRBJ2-7 | TRBV7-2 | CASSLTGGRYEQYF | TGTGCCAGCAGCTTGACAGGGGGCCGTTACGAGCAGTACTTC
TRBD1 | - | TRBJ1-6 | TRBV11-2 | CASSFGTGENSPLHF | TGTGCCAGCAGCTTTGGGACAGGGGAGAATTCACCCCTCCACTTT
TRBD1 | - | TRBJ2-2 | TRBV27 | CASRRTGVSNTGELFF | TGTGCCAGCAGGCGGACAGGGGTGTCGAACACCGGGGAGCTGTTTTTT
TRBD2 | - | TRBJ2-1 | TRBV28 | CASSLTSGSPADEQFF | TGTGCCAGCAGTTTGACTAGCGGGAGCCCAGCCGATGAGCAGTTCTTC
- | once | TRBJ2-2 | TRBV27 | CASSFRTLNPNTGELFF | TGTGCCAGCAGTTTCCGGACTCTTAACCCGAACACCGGGGAGCTGTTTTTT
TRBD1 | - | TRBJ2-2 | TRBV2 | CASSEAGQDTGELFF | TGTGCCAGCAGTGAAGCCGGACAGGACACCGGGGAGCTGTTTTTT
- | - | TRBJ2-1 | TRBV9 | CASSEGGGTVAEQFF | TGTGCCAGCAGCGAGGGGGGCGGGACAGTTGCTGAGCAGTTCTTC
TRBD1 | - | TRBJ1-4 | TRBV18 | CASSLGQGGSGEKLFF | TGTGCCAGCTCACTAGGACAGGGCGGCTCTGGTGAAAAACTGTTTTTT
TRBD1 | - | TRBJ1-2 | TRBV28 | CASSLSLGQGVYGYTF | TGTGCCAGCAGTTTATCCCTTGGACAGGGGGTTTATGGCTACACCTTC
- | - | TRBJ1-1 | TRBV18 | CASSVDRTEAFF | TGTGCCAGCTCAGTAGATCGGACTGAAGCTTTCTTT
- | once | TRBJ2-5 | TRBV9 | CASSVGGIAETQYF | TGTGCCAGCAGCGTAGGAGGGATTGCAGAGACCCAGTACTTC
- | - | TRBJ1-5 | TRBV6-5 | CASTVRQGQPQHF | TGTGCCAGCACCGTGAGGCAGGGACAGCCCCAGCATTTT
- | - | TRBJ2-5 | TRBV14 | CASSQDQAAARRETQYF | TGTGCCAGCAGCCAAGATCAGGCAGCAGCTCGTCGAGAGACCCAGTACTTC
TRBD1 | - | TRBJ2-7 | TRBV30 | CAWTSTGLEQYF | TGTGCCTGGACCTCGACAGGGCTCGAGCAGTACTTC
TRBD2 | once | TRBJ2-3 | TRBV7-9 | CASSLRTSGPGTDTQYF | TGTGCCAGCAGCTTAAGGACTAGCGGGCCGGGCACAGATACGCAGTATTTT
TRBD2 | - | TRBJ2-2 | TRBV9 | CASSVGMVAGPTGELFF | TGTGCCAGCAGCGTAGGTATGGTAGCGGGGCCTACCGGGGAGCTGTTTTTT
- | - | TRBJ2-3 | TRBV6-5 | CASSHILGETDTQYF | TGTGCCAGCAGCCACATCTTGGGAGAGACAGATACGCAGTATTTT
TRBD1 | - | TRBJ2-7 | TRBV10-3 | CAISVGQGDYEQYF | TGTGCCATCAGTGTGGGACAGGGGGATTACGAGCAGTACTTC
TRBD1 | - | TRBJ2-7 | TRBV3-1/TRBV3-2 | CASSTGQSSYEQYF | TGTGCCAGCAGTACGGGACAGAGCTCCTACGAGCAGTACTTC
TRBD2 | - | TRBJ2-2 | TRBV6-1 | CASSDPPREGPTGELFF | TGTGCCAGCAGTGACCCCCCAAGGGAGGGACCCACCGGGGAGCTGTTTTTT
- | - | TRBJ1-6 | TRBV11-3 | CASTIRGLVRVIGNSPLHF | TGTGCCAGCACCATAAGAGGCTTGGTCAGGGTCATAGGGAATTCACCCCTCCACTTT
TRBD1 | once | TRBJ1-1 | TRBV19 | CASTDPGTGGTEAFF | TGTGCCAGTACCGACCCCGGGACAGGAGGCACTGAAGCTTTCTTT
- | - | TRBJ2-7 | TRBV29-1 | CSVKGGLSTYEQYF | TGCAGCGTTAAAGGTGGACTGTCGACCTACGAGCAGTACTTC
- | once | TRBJ1-3 | TRBV28 | CASSLGGDSSGNTIYF | TGTGCCAGCAGTTTAGGGGGGGATAGCTCTGGAAACACCATATATTTT
TRBD1 | - | TRBJ1-1 | TRBV6-5 | CASFRGLGTEAFF | TGTGCCAGTTTCAGGGGGCTGGGAACTGAAGCTTTCTTT
- | - | TRBJ1-6 | TRBV15 | CATSRERQANSPLHF | TGTGCCACCAGCAGGGAGAGACAGGCCAATTCACCCCTCCACTTT
TRBD2 | - | TRBJ2-1 | TRBV5-1 | CASSLAVSGSDEQFF | TGCGCCAGCAGCTTGGCGGTTAGCGGGAGTGATGAGCAGTTCTTC
TRBD2 | once | TRBJ2-7 | TRBV7-2 | CASSLPVGRARTYEQYF | TGTGCCAGCAGCTTACCGGTCGGGAGGGCCCGGACCTACGAGCAGTACTTC
- | - | TRBJ2-5 | TRBV19 | CASSGQQTQETQYF | TGTGCCAGTAGCGGCCAGCAGACTCAAGAGACCCAGTACTTC
TRBD1 | - | TRBJ2-7 | TRBV7-2 | CASSSRDRGRGGEFYEQYF | TGTGCCAGCAGCTCCAGGGACAGGGGGCGAGGTGGAGAGTTCTACGAGCAGTACTTC
- | - | TRBJ1-2 | TRBV30 | CAWSAGSNYGYTF | TGTGCCTGGAGTGCCGGGTCCAACTATGGCTACACCTTC
TRBD2 | - | TRBJ2-7 | TRBV5-4 | CASSLRRTRLADPSSYEQYF | TGTGCCAGCAGCCTCAGGAGGACGAGACTAGCGGACCCGAGCTCCTACGAGCAGTACTTC
TRBD2 | once | TRBJ2-3 | TRBV7-9 | CASSTVSGSTDTQYF | TGTGCCAGCAGCACCGTTAGCGGGAGCACAGATACGCAGTATTTT
- | - | TRBJ1-3 | TRBV24-1 | CATSDSPSGNTIYF | TGTGCCACCAGTGACAGTCCCTCTGGAAACACCATATATTTT
TRBD2 | - | TRBJ2-7 | TRBV5-1 | CASSSGLAGGEQYF | TGCGCCAGCAGCTCAGGACTAGCGGGAGGCGAGCAGTACTTC
- | once | TRBJ1-3 | TRBV29-1 | CSAYGTPSGNTIYF | TGCAGCGCTTACGGGACACCCTCTGGAAACACCATATATTTT
TRBD1 | - | TRBJ2-7 | TRBV19 | CASSLQTGGPYEQYF | TGTGCCAGTAGTCTCCAGACAGGGGGACCCTACGAGCAGTACTTC
TRBD1 | - | TRBJ1-4 | TRBV2 | CASSESTGQAGATNEKLFF | TGTGCCAGCAGTGAGAGCACTGGACAGGCGGGCGCAACTAATGAAAAACTGTTTTTT